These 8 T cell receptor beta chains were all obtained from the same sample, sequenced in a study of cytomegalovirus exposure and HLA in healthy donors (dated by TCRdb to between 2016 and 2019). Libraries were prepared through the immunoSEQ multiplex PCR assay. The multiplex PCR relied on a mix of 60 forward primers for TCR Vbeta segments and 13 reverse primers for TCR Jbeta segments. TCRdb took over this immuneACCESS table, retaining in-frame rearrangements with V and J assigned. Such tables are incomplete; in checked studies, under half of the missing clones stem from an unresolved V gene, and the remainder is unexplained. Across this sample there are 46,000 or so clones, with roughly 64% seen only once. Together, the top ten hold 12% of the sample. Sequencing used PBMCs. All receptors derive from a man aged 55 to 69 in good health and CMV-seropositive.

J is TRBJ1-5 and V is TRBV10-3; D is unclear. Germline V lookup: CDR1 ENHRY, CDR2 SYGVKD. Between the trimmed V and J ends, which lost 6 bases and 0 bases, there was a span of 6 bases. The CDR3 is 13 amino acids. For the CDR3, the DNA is TGTGCCATCAGCCGGGATAGCAATCAGCCCCAGCATTTT. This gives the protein CAISRDSNQPQHF.

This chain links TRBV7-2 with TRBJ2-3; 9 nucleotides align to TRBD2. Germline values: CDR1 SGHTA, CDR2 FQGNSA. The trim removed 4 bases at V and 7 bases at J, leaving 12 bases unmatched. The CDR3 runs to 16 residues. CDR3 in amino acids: CASSSRLAESKYTQYF. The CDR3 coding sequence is TGTGCCAGCAGCTCCAGACTAGCGGAGTCAAAGTATACGCAGTATTTT.

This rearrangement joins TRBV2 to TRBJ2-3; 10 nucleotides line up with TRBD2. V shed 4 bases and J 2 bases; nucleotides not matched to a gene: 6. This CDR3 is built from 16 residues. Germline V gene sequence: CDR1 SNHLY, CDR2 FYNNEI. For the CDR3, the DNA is TGTGCCAGCAGTGGAGGACTAGCGGTTGACACAGATACGCAGTATTTT. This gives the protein CASSGGLAVDTDTQYF.

CDR3 DNA: TGCGCCAGCTCCTTCCGGGGGACTTCCTACGAGCAGTACTTC. Amino acid sequence: CASSFRGTSYEQYF. The chain carries TRBV5-1 and TRBJ2-7, with D perhaps matching TRBD2 (6 bases). Trimming took off 7 bases at V and 1 base at J, with 15 bases between the two ends. The CDR3 runs 14 residues. CDR1 is SGHRS and CDR2 is YFSETQ in the germline V gene.

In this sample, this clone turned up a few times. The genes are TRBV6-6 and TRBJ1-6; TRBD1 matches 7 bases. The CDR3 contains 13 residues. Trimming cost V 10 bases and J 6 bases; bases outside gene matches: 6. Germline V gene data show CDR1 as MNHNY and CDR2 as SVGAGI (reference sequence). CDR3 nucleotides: TGTGCCACTTCGACAGGGCCTAATTCACCCCTCCACTTT. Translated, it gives CATSTGPNSPLHF.

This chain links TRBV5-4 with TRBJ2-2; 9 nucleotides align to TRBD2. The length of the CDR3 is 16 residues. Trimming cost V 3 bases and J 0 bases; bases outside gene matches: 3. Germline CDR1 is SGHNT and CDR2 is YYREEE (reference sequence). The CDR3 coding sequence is TGTGCCAGCAGCTCCCGACTAGCGGCGAACACCGGGGAGCTGTTTTTT. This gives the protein CASSSRLAANTGELFF.

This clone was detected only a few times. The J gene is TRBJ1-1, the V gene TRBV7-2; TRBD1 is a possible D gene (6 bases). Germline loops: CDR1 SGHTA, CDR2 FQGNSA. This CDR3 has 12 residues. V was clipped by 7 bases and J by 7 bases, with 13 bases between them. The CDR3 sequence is CASNRGGVEAFF. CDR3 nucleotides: TGTGCCAGCAACCGAGGGGGGGTTGAAGCTTTCTTT. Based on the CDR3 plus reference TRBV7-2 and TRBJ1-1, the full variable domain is GAGVSQSPSNKVTEKGKDVELRCDPISGHTALYWYRQSLGQGLEFLIYFQGNSAPDKSGLPSDRFSAERTGGSVSTLTIQRTQQEDSAVYLCASNRGGVEAFFGQGTRLTVV.

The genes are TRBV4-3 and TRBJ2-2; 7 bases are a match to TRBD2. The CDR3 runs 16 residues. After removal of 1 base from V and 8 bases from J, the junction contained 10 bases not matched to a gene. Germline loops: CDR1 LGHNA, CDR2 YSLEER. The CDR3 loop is CASSQAGLTVGGELFF. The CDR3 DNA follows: TGCGCCAGCAGCCAAGCGGGACTAACAGTAGGAGGGGAGCTGTTTTTT.